This T cell receptor (beta chain) comes out of a study of vaccination and CD4 T cells after COVID-19. As for the study in general: All convalescent patients were nasal swab PCR positive for SARS-CoV-2; eight or nine had mild and one severe disease.

At the Johns Hopkins FTIC core, DNA taken from cultured CD4+ T cells was sequenced by way of the Oncomine TCR Beta short-read assay. TCRdb ran MiXCR on the PCR reads and lists one entry per CDR3 protein. The sample lists roughly 26,000 distinct CDR3 sequences, roughly 38% occurring once. This clonotype turned up a few times. Its specificity is not known. Whole-study results and caveats: The appearance of a median 86.3% of reactive clones in convalescent patients occurred only post-vaccination. Rising from approximately 21 to 38, the median of SARS-CoV-2-reactive clonotypes did not change significantly.

Germline values: CDR1 SGHTA, CDR2 FQGNSA. This CDR3 contains 15 residues. Deletions cut 1 base from V and 0 bases from J, with 9 bases between. The time point denotes: late sampling 161 to 241 days after vaccination in three convalescent patients. Treatment meaning: roughly 10-day PBMC culture with coronavirus spike peptide pools or control peptides (ViraFEST assay). The sequence was collected from a human donor who had recovered from COVID-19. The chain joins TRBV7-2 to TRBJ1-2; D remains ambiguous. The material was CD4+ T cells from blood, cultured in vitro, obtained about 7 months after SARS-CoV-2 vaccination. The CDR3 coding sequence is TGTGCCAGCAGCTTAGTGGTCAGCTCTAACTATGGCTACACCTTC. Translating it yields CASSLVVSSNYGYTF.